This TCR beta chain comes out of a study of blood T cell repertoires in COVID-19. Study as a whole: The analysed material was cDNA or gDNA that came from T cells, B-cell-depleted T cells, or PBMCs.

There are 16 residues in the CDR3. Germline V gives CDR1 SGHRS, CDR2 YFSETQ. The V and J ends lost 0 bases and 3 bases respectively, with 12 bases between them. Original handling: Counts of nucleated cells, estimated from reference gene primer amplification, were obtained. The protocol was immunoSEQ multiplex PCR, while the TCRdb copy is restricted to in-frame clones and leaves out a portion. V and J calls plus clone size are reproduced from that table; the DNA served to infer D and trimming. The table includes more than 200,000 clones, 75% to 90% detected once. Source material: peripheral blood. The TCR comes from a man aged 25-45 years with active or convalescent COVID-19. V usage is TRBV5-1 and J usage is TRBJ2-2, with D perhaps TRBD1 (5 bases). CDR3 sequence (DNA): TGCGCCAGCAGCTTGGTTGCAGGGATGGACACCGGGGAGCTGTTTTTT. Its protein product is CASSLVAGMDTGELFF.